The TCR beta chain described here comes from a study of CD8+CD57+ T cells in acquired aplastic anemia (dated by TCRdb to 2017 to 2018). About the study as a whole: Extracted DNA from sorted CD4+ and CD8+ cells averaged around 2.9 ug, ranging from about 0.19 to 30 ug. Mean read counts for healthy donor samples were about 10.8 million for CD4+ cells and 11.0 million for CD8+ cells.

Reading from cysteine to phenylalanine, the CDR3 counts 16 amino acids. The DNA shown is the 48-base CDR3, in frame from base 1. V loses 1 base, J loses 2 bases, and the germline ends lie 11 bases apart. CDR1 KGHSH and CDR2 LQKENI were looked up in the germline V gene. Genomic DNA served as template for TCR beta VDJ combination and CDR3 sequence profiling. An Illumina HiSeq 2000 was used for TCR repertoire sequencing. In the original analysis: Repertoire assessment relied on Simpson's diversity index, CDR3 size and DJ length profiles, and TRBV/TRBJ rearrangement plots. The most abundant DNA sequence in the deep sequencing data was taken as the immunodominant clone. CDR3 amino acid sequences were screened for sharing across subjects and compared with published repertoires and the VDJdb database. The public reads were reanalyzed by TCRdb: fastp trimming at Q25, MiXCR alignment, in-frame beta chains only. Rows with a matching CDR3 protein are joined into one entry that keeps the most common DNA and genes. V and J calls and clone size were set by TCRdb, not the authors. For this sample there are roughly 130,000 distinct CDR3 sequences; around 46% appear just once. The ten largest clones capture about 2.5% of the sample.

Broader findings and caveats from the paper: About 28 CD8+ CDR3 sequences were found in both patients and controls but appeared to be highly expressed in patients and within the immunodominant clones of the patients. CD8+ Simpson's diversity did not differ significantly between patients and healthy controls (P=0.060).

TCR repertoires of sorted CD4+ and CD8+ blood T cells from severe aplastic anemia patients and healthy subjects were deep-sequenced in the study. Ficoll-Paque density gradient centrifugation was used to isolate peripheral blood mononuclear cells. Before DNA was extracted, CD4+ and CD8+ T cells were sorted using either FACS or magnetic beads. Details on this clonotype: Its target antigen remains unknown. There are no base qualities to consult, and no much larger clone falls within one base.

The sequence derives from a human donor in good health, serving as a control. The sequence is built from TRBV18 and TRBJ2-2, with no confidently assigned D gene. Sequenced material: sorted CD4+, CD8+, or CD8+CD57+ T cells (not recorded which) from PBMCs. The sequenced DNA is TGTGCCAGCTCACCACTGACCACAGAAAACACCGGGGAGCTGTTTTTT. Translated, this gives CASSPLTTENTGELFF.